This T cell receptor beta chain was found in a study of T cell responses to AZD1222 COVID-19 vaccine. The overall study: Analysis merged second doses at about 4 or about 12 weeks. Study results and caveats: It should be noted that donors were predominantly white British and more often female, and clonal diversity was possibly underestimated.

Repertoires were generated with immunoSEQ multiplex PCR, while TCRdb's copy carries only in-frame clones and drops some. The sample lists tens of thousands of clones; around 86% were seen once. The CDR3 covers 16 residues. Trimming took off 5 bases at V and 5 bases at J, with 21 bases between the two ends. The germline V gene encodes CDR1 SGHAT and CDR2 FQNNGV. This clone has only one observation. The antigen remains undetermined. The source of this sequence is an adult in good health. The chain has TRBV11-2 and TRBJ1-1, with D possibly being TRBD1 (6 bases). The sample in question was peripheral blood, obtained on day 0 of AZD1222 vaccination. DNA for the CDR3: TGTGCCAGCAGCCCCGTGGGGGGGCGAACAAGGACTGAAGCTTTCTTT. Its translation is CASSPVGGRTRTEAFF.